This TCR beta chain was obtained from a study of Tregs in tolerant kidney transplant recipients. At the level of the study: Mixed chimerism was transient after nonmyeloablative marrow transplants from related graft donors. Study outcomes and limitations: Expanding Tregs on activated donor B cells appeared to best identify donor-specific TCRbeta clones. Biological reproducibility was not directly addressed, but technical replication error appeared minimal.

Sequencing was performed with immunoSEQ multiplex PCR; in TCRdb, only in-frame clones are kept and a portion is missing. The sample holds some 52,000 clones. For this clone: The antigen is undetermined. The read finishes 3 residues shy of the CDR3 end, and the germline J gene is used to complete it.

The length of the CDR3 is 17 residues. CDR1 MNHEY and CDR2 SVGEGT come from the germline V gene. The ends lost 2 bases at V and 6 bases at J; junction bases unmatched: 9. The sample in question was CD4+ T cells from blood, obtained before the transplant. The V and J genes are TRBV6-2 or TRBV6-3 and TRBJ1-5, with TRBD1 identical over 11 bases. The sequence derives from a human donor who received a combined kidney and bone marrow transplant. The sequenced part of the CDR3 DNA is TGTGCCAGCAGTTACCCCCGCGGACAGGGGGCGACTCAGCCC. Translation: CASSYPRGQGATQP. The whole CDR3 protein is CASSYPRGQGATQPQHF.